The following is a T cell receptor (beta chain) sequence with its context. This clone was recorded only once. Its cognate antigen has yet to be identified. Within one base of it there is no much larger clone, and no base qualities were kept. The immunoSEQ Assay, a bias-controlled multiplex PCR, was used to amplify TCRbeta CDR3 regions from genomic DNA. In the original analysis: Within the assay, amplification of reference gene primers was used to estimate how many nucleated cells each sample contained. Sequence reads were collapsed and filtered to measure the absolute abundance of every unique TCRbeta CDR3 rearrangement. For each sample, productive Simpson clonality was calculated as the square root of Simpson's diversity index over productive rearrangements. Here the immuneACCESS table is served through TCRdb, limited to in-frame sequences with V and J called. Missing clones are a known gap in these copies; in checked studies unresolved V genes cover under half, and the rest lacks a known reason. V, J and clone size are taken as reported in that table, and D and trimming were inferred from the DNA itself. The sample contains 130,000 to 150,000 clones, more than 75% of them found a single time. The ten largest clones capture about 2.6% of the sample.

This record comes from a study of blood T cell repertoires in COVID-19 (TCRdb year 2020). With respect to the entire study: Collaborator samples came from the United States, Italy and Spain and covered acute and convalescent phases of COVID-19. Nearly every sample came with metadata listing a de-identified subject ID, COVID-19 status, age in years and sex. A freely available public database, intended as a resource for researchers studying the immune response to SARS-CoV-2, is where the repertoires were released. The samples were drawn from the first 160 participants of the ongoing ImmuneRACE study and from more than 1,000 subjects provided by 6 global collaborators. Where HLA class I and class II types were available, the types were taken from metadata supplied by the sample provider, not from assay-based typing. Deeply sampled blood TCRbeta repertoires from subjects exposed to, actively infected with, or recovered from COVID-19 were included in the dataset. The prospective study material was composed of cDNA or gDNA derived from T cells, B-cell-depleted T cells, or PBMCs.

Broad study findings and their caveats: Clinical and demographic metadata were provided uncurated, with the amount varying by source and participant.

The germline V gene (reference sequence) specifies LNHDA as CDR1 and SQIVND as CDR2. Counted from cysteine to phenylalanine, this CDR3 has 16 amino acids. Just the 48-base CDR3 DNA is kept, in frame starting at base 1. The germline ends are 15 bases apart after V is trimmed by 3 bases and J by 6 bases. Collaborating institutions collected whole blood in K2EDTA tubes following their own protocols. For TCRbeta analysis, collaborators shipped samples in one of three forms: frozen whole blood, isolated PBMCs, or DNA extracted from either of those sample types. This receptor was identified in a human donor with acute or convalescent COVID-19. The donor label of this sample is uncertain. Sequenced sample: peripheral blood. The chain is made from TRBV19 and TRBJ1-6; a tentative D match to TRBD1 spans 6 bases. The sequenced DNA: TGTGCCAGTAGTATCCAGGGGATAAGGGGTAATTCACCCCTCCACTTT. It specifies CASSIQGIRGNSPLHF.